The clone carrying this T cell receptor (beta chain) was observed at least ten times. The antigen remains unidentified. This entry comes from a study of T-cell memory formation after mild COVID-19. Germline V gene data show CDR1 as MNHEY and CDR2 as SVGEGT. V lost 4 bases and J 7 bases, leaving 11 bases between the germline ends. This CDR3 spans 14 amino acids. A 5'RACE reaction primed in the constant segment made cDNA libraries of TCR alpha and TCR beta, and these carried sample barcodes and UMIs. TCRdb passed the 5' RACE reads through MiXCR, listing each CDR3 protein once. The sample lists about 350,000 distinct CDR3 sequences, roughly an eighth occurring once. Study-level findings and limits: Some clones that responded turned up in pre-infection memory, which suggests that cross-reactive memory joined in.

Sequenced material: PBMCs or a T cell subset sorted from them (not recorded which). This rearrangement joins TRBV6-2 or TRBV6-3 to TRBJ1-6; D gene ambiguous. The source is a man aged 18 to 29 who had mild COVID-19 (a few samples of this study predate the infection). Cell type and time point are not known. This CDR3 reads CASSSPAGNSPLHF. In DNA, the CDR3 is TGTGCCAGCAGTTCACCGGCCGGAAATTCACCCCTCCACTTT.